A single sample is the source of the 27 T cell receptor beta chains below, sequenced in a study of CD8+CD57+ T cells in acquired aplastic anemia. It was genomic DNA that served as the template for profiling TCR beta VDJ and CDR3. Via MiXCR, TCRdb re-called the reads, giving one row per CDR3 protein. The sample has about 290,000 distinct CDR3 sequences, 56% seen once; the top ten hold roughly 1.2%. Sequenced patients had shown CD8+CD57+ cell expansion by flow cytometry. The source material was sorted CD4+, CD8+, or CD8+CD57+ T cells (not recorded which) from PBMCs. Receptors originate from a human donor with aplastic anemia.

Comment on this clonotype: Germline and junction disagree at one end, which may indicate a read error. This chain connects TRBV7-9 to TRBJ2-3, with D perhaps matching TRBD1 (6 bases). The CDR3 totals 16 residues. Per germline, CDR1 SEHNR and CDR2 FQNEAQ (reference sequence). The DNA for the CDR3 is TGCGTCAGCAGCCAGGGGCCATCCCTAATCACAGATACGCAGTATTTT. Its translation: CVSSQGPSLITDTQYF.

This clonotype has at least ten counts. This chain uses TRBV4-1 with TRBJ1-2; TRBD1 matches 8 bases. Germline V gives CDR1 MGHRA, CDR2 YSYEKL. The CDR3 loop spans 16 amino acids. Unmatched junction bases numbered 4, after V lost 0 bases and J lost 1 base. This CDR3 reads CASSQEGTGGNYGYTF. As DNA, the CDR3 is TGCGCCAGCAGCCAAGAAGGGACAGGAGGTAACTATGGCTACACCTTC.

The chain carries TRBV19 and TRBJ2-2; D is possibly TRBD2 (5 bases). CDR3 length: 14 residues. Germline V lookup: CDR1 LNHDA, CDR2 SQIVND (reference sequence). V was cut by 3 bases and J by 5 bases, with 10 bases left in between. CDR3 DNA: TGTGCCAGTAGTATCTGGGAGAAAACCGGGGAGCTGTTTTTT. Translating it yields CASSIWEKTGELFF. The full variable domain, rest sourced from reference TRBV19 and TRBJ2-2, is DGGITQSPKYLFRKEGQNVTLSCEQNLNHDAMYWYRQDPGQGLRLIYYSQIVNDFQKGDIAEGYSVSREKKESFPLTVTSAQKNPTAFYLCASSIWEKTGELFFGEGSRLTVL.

This sequence joins TRBV9 and TRBJ1-2; TRBD1 is a possible D gene (5 bases). The germline V gene encodes CDR1 SGDLS and CDR2 YYNGEE. Trimming took 0 bases from V and 7 from J, leaving 16 bases between them. The CDR3 has 15 residues. The CDR3 DNA sequence: TGTGCCAGCAGCGTAGACCAAGGCGGGGCTTTTGGCTACACCTTC. It is translated as CASSVDQGGAFGYTF.

The chain has TRBV5-8 and TRBJ1-5; possibly TRBD1 for D (5 bases). Trimming removed 4 bases at V and 6 bases at J, with 11 bases between. The CDR3 extends over 13 amino acids. CDR1 and CDR2 from the germline V gene are SGHTS and YDEGEE. CDR3 region: CASSIQGPQPQHF. DNA of the CDR3: TGTGCCAGCAGCATCCAGGGACCTCAGCCCCAGCATTTT.

This clonotype was found many times. This chain links TRBV10-3 with TRBJ1-2, with 8 bases fitting TRBD1. CDR3 length: 16 residues. V lost 0 bases, J lost 8 bases, and 11 bases stayed unmatched. Germline V lookup: CDR1 ENHRY, CDR2 SYGVKD. CDR3 DNA sequence: TGTGCCATCAGTGAGTCTCGGACAGGGCTCGAGCTGGGCTACACCTTC. The encoded protein is CAISESRTGLELGYTF.

A single count supports this clonotype. The chain has TRBV7-2 and TRBJ1-6; D is undetermined. This CDR3 region has 12 residues. V lost 8 bases, J lost 9 bases, and 11 bases lay in between. Germline values: CDR1 SGHTA, CDR2 FQGNSA. The CDR3 DNA is TGTGCCAGCGGCCCCCTTCCTTCACCCCTCCACTTT. Translating gives CASGPLPSPLHF.

The rearrangement links TRBV10-3 to TRBJ1-1; tentatively, D is TRBD1 (6 bases). The CDR3 is 13 residues long. V gave up 6 bases and J gave up 2 bases, with 10 bases separating them. Germline assignment: CDR1 ENHRY and CDR2 SYGVKD. The CDR3 loop reads CAIREDSNTEAFF. As DNA, the CDR3 is TGTGCCATCAGGGAGGACAGCAACACTGAAGCTTTCTTT.

A single count supports this clonotype. J is TRBJ2-3 and V is TRBV6-1; D is perhaps TRBD2 (7 bases). Per the germline V gene, CDR1 is MNHNS and CDR2 is SASEGT. This CDR3 contains 18 residues. Deletions cut 7 bases from V and 3 bases from J, with 26 bases between. The CDR3, as DNA: TGTGCCAGCACTAGAGGGGGGGGTGGAGTGGGTGGAACAGATACGCAGTATTTT. It specifies CASTRGGGGVGGTDTQYF.

This clonotype was counted between two and nine times. The CDR3 nucleotides are TGTGCCAGCAGCGTAGCAGGGGCGAACACTGAAGCTTTCTTT. This encodes CASSVAGANTEAFF. The chain employs TRBV9 and TRBJ1-1; TRBD1 is a possible D gene (6 bases). The germline V gene has CDR1 SGDLS and CDR2 YYNGEE. CDR3 length: 14 amino acids. Trimming pared 0 bases from V and 1 base from J, leaving 7 bases between.

The rearrangement joins TRBV15 to TRBJ2-3; TRBD1 matches at 9 bases. Germline V CDR1 and CDR2: LNHNV, YYDKDF (reference sequence). The CDR3 contains 16 residues. With 5 bases clipped from V and 3 bases from J, the junction kept 9 bases outside the gene matches. The CDR3 spells CATSGGDRGMTDTQYF. In DNA, the CDR3 is TGTGCCACCAGCGGTGGAGACAGGGGGATGACAGATACGCAGTATTTT. The variable domain in full, completed from reference TRBV15 and TRBJ2-3, reads DAMVIQNPRYQVTQFGKPVTLSCSQTLNHNVMYWYQQKSSQAPKLLFHYYDKDFNNEADTPDNFQSRRPNTSFCFLDIRSPGLGDTAMYLCATSGGDRGMTDTQYFGPGTRLTVL.

The rearrangement uses TRBV7-9 and TRBJ2-7; 9 bases match TRBD1. There are 13 residues in the CDR3. Germline lookup yields CDR1 SEHNR and CDR2 FQNEAQ (reference sequence). V trimming: 8 bases; J trimming: 4 bases; junction bases outside the gene matches: 6. The CDR3 nucleotides read TGTGCCAGCCAAACAGGGGGCAAATACGAGCAGTACTTC. Translating it yields CASQTGGKYEQYF.

This clonotype was counted many times. This chain connects TRBV7-3 to TRBJ1-2; D is possibly TRBD1 (6 bases). CDR1 is SGHTA and CDR2 is FQGTGA in the germline V gene. The CDR3 is 15 residues long. Trimming removed 2 bases at V and 5 bases at J, with 15 bases between. As DNA, the CDR3 is TGTGCCAGCAGCTTAGGGGGCCCTCCCATTTATGGCTACACCTTC. Protein product: CASSLGGPPIYGYTF.

The rearrangement links TRBV11-2 to TRBJ2-7, with a tentative D call TRBD2 (6 bases). Germline CDR1 is SGHAT and CDR2 is FQNNGV. Trimming removed 11 bases at V and 2 bases at J, with 22 bases between. The CDR3 has 15 amino acids. CDR3 DNA sequence: TGTGCCCGCCGAACGGGCGGGGCAAGAACCTACGAGCAGTACTTC. This gives the protein CARRTGGARTYEQYF. Supplemented by reference TRBV11-2 and TRBJ2-7, the full variable domain reads EAGVAQSPRYKIIEKRQSVAFWCNPISGHATLYWYQQILGQGPKLLIQFQNNGVVDDSQLPKDRFSAERLKGVDSTLKIQPAKLEDSAVYLCARRTGGARTYEQYFGPGTRLTVT.

V gene TRBV20-1 combines with J gene TRBJ1-2; D may be TRBD1 (6 bases). The CDR3 consists of 13 residues. The germline gives CDR1 DFQATT, CDR2 SNEGSKA (reference sequence). The ends were cut back, 2 bases at V and 2 bases at J, with 9 bases in the middle. The CDR3 coding sequence is TGCAGTGCTAGACCCGGACAGAACTATGGCTACACCTTC. It translates to CSARPGQNYGYTF.

The chain employs TRBV19 and TRBJ1-1; no firm D call. Germline V gene lookup returns CDR1 LNHDA and CDR2 SQIVND (reference sequence). The CDR3 contains 14 residues. Deletions cut 3 bases from V and 0 bases from J, with 8 bases between. CDR3 sequence reads: CASSIWDVNTEAFF. The DNA for the CDR3 is TGTGCCAGTAGTATTTGGGATGTGAACACTGAAGCTTTCTTT.

The CDR3 region is CASSLIGDTEAFF. The CDR3 nucleotides read TGTGCCAGCAGCTTAATCGGGGATACTGAAGCTTTCTTT. The V and J genes are TRBV7-9 and TRBJ1-1; D is undetermined. The CDR3 totals 13 residues. Between the trimmed V and J ends, which lost 2 bases and 5 bases, there was a span of 9 bases. CDR1 and CDR2 from the germline V gene are SEHNR and FQNEAQ (reference sequence). Using reference TRBV7-9 and TRBJ1-1 for the parts outside the CDR3, the full variable domain is DTGVSQNPRHKITKRGQNVTFRCDPISEHNRLYWYRQTLGQGPEFLTYFQNEAQLEKSRLLSDRFSAERPKGSFSTLEIQRTEQGDSAMYLCASSLIGDTEAFFGQGTRLTVV.

This sequence joins TRBV19 and TRBJ1-1, with no clear D. Trimming removed 1 base at V and 3 bases at J, with 9 bases between. From germline, CDR1 is LNHDA and CDR2 SQIVND (reference sequence). The CDR3 runs to 14 residues. The CDR3 DNA reads as TGTGCCAGTAGTATAGGTCAGGTCTACACTGAAGCTTTCTTT. Translation: CASSIGQVYTEAFF.

The chain recombines TRBV24-1 with TRBJ2-6, with D possibly being TRBD1 (6 bases). Germline CDR1 reads KGHDR; CDR2 reads SFDVKD. The CDR3 loop spans 16 amino acids. V was shortened by 3 bases and J by 3 bases, with 11 bases between the two germline ends. The CDR3 reads CATSDPQGIGANVLTF. The CDR3 DNA is TGTGCCACCAGTGATCCCCAGGGGATTGGGGCCAACGTCCTGACTTTC.

Many counts were recorded for this clonotype. J is TRBJ1-2 and V is TRBV6-1; 10 positions match TRBD1. The CDR3 has 16 residues. The ends lost 6 bases at V and 7 bases at J; junction bases unmatched: 14. Germline-derived CDR1 and CDR2 are MNHNS and SASEGT. The CDR3 loop reads CASRPRGDRGLSGYTF. The CDR3 region has the DNA TGTGCCAGCAGGCCCCGGGGGGACAGGGGCCTATCTGGCTACACCTTC.

The rearrangement joins TRBV15 to TRBJ1-1, with D tentatively TRBD1 (6 bases). The CDR3 covers 15 residues. Trimming removed 6 bases at V and 7 bases at J, with 21 bases between. Germline V CDR1 and CDR2: LNHNV, YYDKDF (reference sequence). CDR3 sequence reads: CATSWGLRGSGEAFF. The CDR3 DNA reads TGTGCCACCAGTTGGGGGCTTCGGGGGTCGGGTGAAGCTTTCTTT.

This clonotype was detected many times. The chain couples TRBV5-1 to TRBJ2-3; 7 positions match TRBD1. V was clipped by 8 bases and J by 1 base; unmatched bases: 10. CDR1 is SGHRS and CDR2 is YFSETQ in the germline V gene. The CDR3 spans 15 residues. This chain's CDR3 is CASRLTGDRTDTQYF. DNA of the CDR3: TGCGCCAGTCGATTAACAGGGGATCGCACAGATACGCAGTATTTT. Supplemented by reference TRBV5-1 and TRBJ2-3, the full variable domain reads KAGVTQTPRYLIKTRGQQVTLSCSPISGHRSVSWYQQTPGQGLQFLFEYFSETQRNKGNFPGRFSGRQFSNSRSEMNVSTLELGDSALYLCASRLTGDRTDTQYFGPGTRLTVL.

This sequence joins TRBV9 and TRBJ2-5; 9 nucleotides agree with TRBD1. In germline, CDR1 is SGDLS, CDR2 YYNGEE. Trimming took 3 bases from V and 0 from J; bases not matched to a gene: 9. The CDR3 totals 17 residues. The CDR3, as DNA: TGTGCCAGCAGCGACTCAACCGGGACAGGGTACCAAGAGACCCAGTACTTC. Its protein product is CASSDSTGTGYQETQYF.

To note about this clonotype: One end of the junction does not line up with germline, which may come from a read error. The CDR3 sequence is CSAREGYSYEQYF. The CDR3, as DNA: TGCAGTGCCAGAGAGGGATACTCCTACGAGCAGTACTTC. The chain uses TRBV20-1 and TRBJ2-7; D possibly corresponds to TRBD2 (5 bases). This CDR3 is 13 amino acids long. In germline, CDR1 is DFQATT, CDR2 SNEGSKA (reference sequence).

This sequence joins TRBV7-9 and TRBJ2-7, with no clear D. The germline V gene encodes CDR1 SEHNR and CDR2 FQNEAQ (reference sequence). The V gene lost 1 base and the J gene lost 1 base, with 8 bases spanning the gap. The CDR3 consists of 14 residues. In DNA form, the CDR3 reads TGTGCCAGCAGCTTAGGTCCGGGTTCCTACGAGCAGTACTTC. Its translation: CASSLGPGSYEQYF.

About this clonotype: One junction end disagrees with the germline gene, perhaps due to a read error. This chain connects TRBV7-3 to TRBJ2-1; D is possibly TRBD2 (5 bases). The CDR3 runs 16 residues. CDR1 is SGHTA, CDR2 FQGTGA, per germline. The CDR3 spells CASSQEWRTPSPEQFF. Written as DNA, the CDR3 is TGCGCCAGCAGCCAAGAGTGGAGGACCCCCTCCCCCGAGCAGTTCTTC.

This rearrangement joins TRBV9 to TRBJ2-5; tentatively, D is TRBD1 (5 bases). This CDR3 comprises 15 residues. Trimming pared 3 bases from V and 3 bases from J, leaving 15 bases between. Germline V gene sequence: CDR1 SGDLS, CDR2 YYNGEE. CDR3 sequence reads: CASSAGQGSEETQYF. As DNA, the CDR3 is TGTGCCAGCAGCGCCGGGCAGGGTTCTGAAGAGACCCAGTACTTC.